The 25 T cell receptor beta chains given below trace back to one sample, sequenced in a study of blood T cell repertoires in COVID-19. TCRdb's copy holds only in-frame clones and misses some; the assay was immunoSEQ multiplex PCR. Of roughly 520,000 clones listed, around nine tenths were seen once; the top ten hold approximately 2%. Sequenced: PBMCs or T cells enriched from blood (not recorded which). Receptors were obtained from a middle-aged woman who had recovered from COVID-19.

The gene calls are TRBV19 and TRBJ1-5; the D is unclear. The CDR3 is 16 amino acids. Trimming pared 1 base from V and 1 base from J, leaving 11 bases between. From germline, CDR1 is LNHDA and CDR2 SQIVND (reference sequence). This CDR3 reads CASSIGWVESNQPQHF. CDR3 bases: TGTGCCAGTAGTATAGGATGGGTGGAGAGCAATCAGCCCCAGCATTTT.

The chain has TRBV20-1 and TRBJ1-1, with D perhaps TRBD1 (6 bases). Trimming took 3 bases from V and 2 from J, leaving 13 bases between them. The germline CDR1 and CDR2 sequences are DFQATT and SNEGSKA (reference sequence). CDR3 length: 14 residues. CDR3 DNA sequence: TGCAGTGCTAGTACGACAGGACTTAACACTGAAGCTTTCTTT. Translating gives CSASTTGLNTEAFF.

The chain recombines TRBV7-9 with TRBJ1-1; D is ambiguous. Germline lookup yields CDR1 SEHNR and CDR2 FQNEAQ (reference sequence). The CDR3 sequence is 11 residues long. Trimming removed 3 bases from V and 7 bases from J, with 6 bases in between. The CDR3: CASSLGSEAFF. The CDR3 DNA reads TGTGCCAGCAGCTTGGGGAGTGAAGCTTTCTTT.

This clone was counted once. In DNA form, the CDR3 reads TGTGCCAGCAGCGTCCACACCAGGGATAGCGGGACCTACAATGAGCAGTTCTTC. Translated: CASSVHTRDSGTYNEQFF. The chain uses TRBV9 and TRBJ2-1; 8 bases fit TRBD2. The CDR3 length is 18 residues. V lost 2 bases and J lost 2; bases outside the gene matches: 12. The germline V gene encodes CDR1 SGDLS and CDR2 YYNGEE.

This clone was seen more than once but under ten times. The gene calls are TRBV11-2 and TRBJ2-7; D might be TRBD1 (5 bases). Germline CDR1 is SGHAT and CDR2 is FQNNGV. Trimming took 4 bases from V and 2 from J, leaving 21 bases between them. This CDR3 comprises 17 residues. CDR3 sequence (DNA): TGTGCCAGCAGCTCCCTAAGGGGTCTAGGCGGAACCTACGAGCAGTACTTC. This codes for CASSSLRGLGGTYEQYF.

V and J are TRBV5-5 and TRBJ2-7; a possible D gene is TRBD1 (6 bases). Germline-derived CDR1 and CDR2 are SGHKS and YYEKEE (reference sequence). CDR3 length: 16 residues. V lost 2 bases and J lost 7, with 22 bases in between. The CDR3 sequence: CASSFEPRPTGREQYF. CDR3 coding DNA: TGTGCCAGCAGCTTTGAGCCGCGGCCGACAGGTCGTGAGCAGTACTTC.

The count of this clone is one. The V gene is TRBV6-5, the J gene TRBJ1-2; D uncertain. Per germline, CDR1 MNHEY and CDR2 SVGAGI. V was shortened by 0 bases and J by 3 bases, with 8 bases between the two germline ends. The CDR3 has 14 amino acids. The CDR3 protein is CASSYSAGDYGYTF. The CDR3 DNA sequence: TGTGCCAGCAGTTACTCGGCAGGCGACTATGGCTACACCTTC.

This rearrangement joins TRBV9 to TRBJ2-3, with D possibly being TRBD1 (6 bases). V was trimmed by 0 bases and J by 2 bases, leaving 16 bases between them. The germline gives CDR1 SGDLS, CDR2 YYNGEE. This CDR3 contains 17 residues. In DNA form, the CDR3 reads TGTGCCAGCAGCGTAGATCATGGGGGCGGGCTCACAGATACGCAGTATTTT. Protein sequence: CASSVDHGGGLTDTQYF.

This rearrangement joins TRBV28 to TRBJ1-2; the D is unclear. Trimming stripped 3 bases from V and 4 bases from J, with 12 bases between. The CDR3 covers 14 residues. The germline V gene has CDR1 MDHEN and CDR2 SYDVKM. For the CDR3, the DNA is TGTGCCAGCAGTTTGGTTGGAACAGCCTATGGCTACACCTTC. Translating gives CASSLVGTAYGYTF.

The chain links TRBV27 to TRBJ1-1, with a possible D match to TRBD1 (6 bases). Germline V gene lookup returns CDR1 MNHEY and CDR2 SMNVEV (reference sequence). V lost 0 bases to trimming and J lost 1 base, with 12 bases between them. The CDR3 runs to 16 residues. The CDR3 is CASSLSRKQGNTEAFF. In DNA form, the CDR3 reads TGTGCCAGCAGTTTATCGCGGAAACAGGGGAACACTGAAGCTTTCTTT.

This sequence joins TRBV7-2 and TRBJ2-4; 7 bases agree with TRBD1. With V trimmed by 6 bases and J by 4 bases, 9 bases remained unmatched. Germline lookup yields CDR1 SGHTA and CDR2 FQGNSA. The CDR3 runs to 15 residues. The CDR3 is CASSLPGTAKNIQYF. The CDR3 DNA reads TGTGCCAGCAGTCTCCCCGGGACAGCGAAAAACATTCAGTACTTC.

The V and J genes are TRBV7-2 and TRBJ2-2; 9 bases align to TRBD1. Germline CDR1 reads SGHTA; CDR2 reads FQGNSA. V lost 2 bases, J lost 4 bases, and 5 bases stayed unmatched. The CDR3 contains 16 residues. The CDR3 sequence: CASSLLGQGLTGELFF. The DNA for the CDR3 is TGTGCCAGCAGCTTACTGGGACAGGGACTCACCGGGGAGCTGTTTTTT.

The chain recombines TRBV24-1 with TRBJ2-5; no firm D call. The germline gives CDR1 KGHDR, CDR2 SFDVKD. Trimming took off 4 bases at V and 3 bases at J, with 8 bases between the two ends. The CDR3 covers 13 residues. The CDR3 reads CATSESFKETQYF. CDR3 in DNA: TGTGCCACCAGTGAAAGCTTTAAAGAGACCCAGTACTTC.

The chain uses TRBV13 and TRBJ2-2; 7 bases fit TRBD2. Germline V lookup: CDR1 PRHDT, CDR2 FYEKMQ (reference sequence). There are 14 residues in the CDR3. J was trimmed by 5 bases and V by 5 bases; bases with no gene match: 5. This CDR3 reads CASSNKGGTGELFF. The DNA of the CDR3 is TGTGCCAGCAGCAATAAGGGAGGGACCGGGGAGCTGTTTTTT.

This clone occurred once. The rearrangement joins TRBV27 to TRBJ1-2; 11 bases align to TRBD1. CDR3 length: 14 amino acids. Germline lookup yields CDR1 MNHEY and CDR2 SMNVEV (reference sequence). With V trimmed by 4 bases and J by 5 bases, 3 bases remained unmatched. The CDR3 DNA reads TGTGCCAGCAGTTCCGGGACAGGGGGGTATGGCTACACCTTC. It specifies CASSSGTGGYGYTF.

The chain links TRBV7-2 to TRBJ2-5; D may be TRBD2 (5 bases). Germline CDR1 and CDR2: SGHTA and FQGNSA. The CDR3 is 15 residues long. The V gene lost 5 bases and the J gene lost 3 bases, with 16 bases spanning the gap. CDR3 residues: CASSLNKDGEETQYF. CDR3 bases: TGTGCCAGCAGCCTCAATAAGGACGGGGAAGAGACCCAGTACTTC.

CDR3 coding DNA: TGTGCCAGCAGCGTAGATATAGGAGACAGGGCCCAGGGAGGCTACACCTTC. Protein: CASSVDIGDRAQGGYTF. The chain recombines TRBV9 with TRBJ1-2; 7 bases match TRBD1. Germline V gene data show CDR1 as SGDLS and CDR2 as YYNGEE. The CDR3 has 17 residues. Trimming cost V 0 bases and J 8 bases; bases outside gene matches: 16.

This sequence joins TRBV7-9 and TRBJ2-3, with 11 bases lining up with TRBD2. After removal of 5 bases from V and 2 bases from J, the junction contained 6 bases not matched to a gene. The germline V gene encodes CDR1 SEHNR and CDR2 FQNEAQ (reference sequence). This CDR3 is built from 16 residues. CDR3 residues: CASSPIAGGATDTQYF. The CDR3 DNA reads as TGTGCCAGCAGCCCAATAGCGGGGGGGGCCACAGATACGCAGTATTTT.

This clone occurred once. CDR3 loop: CASSMGFSGDEQYF. CDR3 DNA sequence: TGTGCCAGCAGCATGGGGTTTTCGGGGGACGAGCAGTACTTC. The chain links TRBV5-6 to TRBJ2-7, with TRBD2 as a possible D gene (6 bases). CDR1 is SGHDT, CDR2 YYEEEE, per germline. Trimming removed 4 bases at V and 5 bases at J, with 16 bases between. The CDR3 has 14 residues.

V and J are TRBV11-2 and TRBJ1-2; D unclear. The CDR3 runs to 16 residues. Per the germline V gene, CDR1 is SGHAT and CDR2 is FQNNGV. Trimming took 1 base from V and 4 from J, leaving 16 bases between them. The chain's CDR3 is CASSLGDGWAPYGYTF. For the CDR3, the DNA is TGTGCCAGCAGCTTAGGAGATGGCTGGGCACCCTATGGCTACACCTTC.

The rearrangement uses TRBV27 and TRBJ1-2; TRBD1 aligns across 8 bases. V was pared by 3 bases and J by 1 base, with 13 bases of the junction left unmatched. Per the germline V gene, CDR1 is MNHEY and CDR2 is SMNVEV (reference sequence). CDR3 length: 18 amino acids. The DNA of the CDR3 is TGTGCCAGCAGTTTTAATCGGCTGGGCACAGGGGGTAACTATGGCTACACCTTC. This codes for CASSFNRLGTGGNYGYTF.

The genes are TRBV5-1 and TRBJ2-1; 11 bases match TRBD2. V lost 0 bases, J lost 8 bases, and 7 bases stayed unmatched. Germline CDR1 SGHRS, CDR2 YFSETQ. The CDR3 totals 16 residues. Here the CDR3 reads CASSLELAGVRDEQFF. Written as DNA, the CDR3 is TGCGCCAGCAGCTTGGAACTAGCGGGAGTTAGAGATGAGCAGTTCTTC.

Notes on this clone: In the same sample, other DNA sequences code for this CDR3. The CDR3 coding sequence is TGTGCCAGCAGTTACTCGCGGCGTGGTACCTACGAGCAGTACTTC. Protein product: CASSYSRRGTYEQYF. The chain couples TRBV6-5 to TRBJ2-7; D unresolved. CDR1 MNHEY and CDR2 SVGAGI come from the germline V gene. The CDR3 spans 15 residues. V shed 0 bases and J shed 2 bases, with 11 bases lying between them.

The chain's CDR3 is CASRDSPNQPQHF. CDR3 DNA sequence: TGTGCCAGCCGGGATTCACCTAATCAGCCCCAGCATTTT. This sequence joins TRBV7-2 and TRBJ1-5; D remains unclear. V was pared by 8 bases and J by 4 bases, with 12 bases between. Germline CDR1 reads SGHTA; CDR2 reads FQGNSA. CDR3 size: 13 residues.

The CDR3 here is CASSQEPGQKHYGYTF. DNA of the CDR3: TGTGCCAGCAGCCAAGAACCGGGACAGAAACACTATGGCTACACCTTC. The chain recombines TRBV3-1 (or the pseudogene TRBV3-2) with TRBJ1-2, with 7 bases aligning to TRBD1. V lost 0 bases, J lost 3 bases, and 7 bases stayed unmatched. The CDR3 covers 16 residues. Germline-derived CDR1 and CDR2 are LGHDT and YNNKEL (reference sequence).